Each of the 27 T cell receptor beta chains below was sequenced from the same sample in a study of blood T cell repertoires in COVID-19. TCRdb keeps only in-frame clones here, not all; method: immunoSEQ multiplex PCR. The table shows about 30,000 clones, with 75% to 90% occurring only once. Material for sequencing was peripheral blood. The origin of the receptors is a man in his sixties with active COVID-19.

The genes are TRBV7-3 and TRBJ2-1; 10 bases line up with TRBD2. Germline loops: CDR1 SGHTA, CDR2 FQGTGA. With V trimmed by 1 base and J by 1 base, 7 bases remained unmatched. CDR3 length equals 18 residues. CDR3 protein: CASSLIAGGTLSYNEQFF. Here the CDR3 DNA reads TGTGCCAGCAGCTTAATAGCGGGGGGTACGTTATCCTACAATGAGCAGTTCTTC.

V gene TRBV18 combines with J gene TRBJ2-7; TRBD2 matches 8 bases. The V and J ends lost 2 bases and 1 base, in that order; junction bases with no gene match: 4. CDR1 is KGHSH, CDR2 LQKENI, per germline. CDR3 length: 15 residues. Here the CDR3 DNA reads TGTGCCAGCTCACCAGGGACTAGTGTATCCTACGAGCAGTACTTC. Translated, it gives CASSPGTSVSYEQYF.

The chain combines TRBV7-9 with TRBJ1-1, with D perhaps TRBD1 (5 bases). The length of the CDR3 is 15 residues. Germline V gene data show CDR1 as SEHNR and CDR2 as FQNEAQ (reference sequence). Trimming cost V 0 bases and J 7 bases, with 15 bases left between them. The CDR3 DNA sequence: TGTGCCAGCAGCTTAGCGGGGCAGCGATACGGTGAAGCTTTCTTT. It specifies CASSLAGQRYGEAFF.

This rearrangement joins TRBV6-1 to TRBJ1-5; 8 bases fit TRBD1. The CDR3 covers 16 residues. Germline trimming cut 2 bases from V and 7 bases from J; bases unmatched to any gene: 10. Per the germline V gene, CDR1 is MNHNS and CDR2 is SASEGT. CDR3 nucleotides: TGTGCCAGCAGTGAATTCGGTGGACAGGGAAGGCAGCCCCAGCATTTT. Translating gives CASSEFGGQGRQPQHF.

The genes are TRBV3-1 (or the pseudogene TRBV3-2) and TRBJ1-6; D might be TRBD1 (5 bases). From germline, CDR1 is LGHDT and CDR2 YNNKEL (reference sequence). The CDR3 consists of 16 residues. V dropped 1 base and J dropped 0 bases, with 7 bases sitting between them. In DNA, the CDR3 is TGTGCCAGCAGCCAAGGACAGAGCTCCTATAATTCACCCCTCCACTTT. Translation gives CASSQGQSSYNSPLHF.

This clone was seen only a few times. The chain joins TRBV20-1 to TRBJ1-2; D possibly corresponds to TRBD1 (5 bases). The CDR3 loop spans 11 amino acids. CDR1 and CDR2 from the germline V gene are DFQATT and SNEGSKA (reference sequence). Here the CDR3 reads CSDGGNNGYTF. CDR3 in DNA: TGCAGCGACGGGGGTAATAATGGCTACACCTTC.

The chain couples TRBV28 to TRBJ1-4, with a weak D call TRBD1 (5 bases). Trimming shortened V by 6 bases and J by 1 base, and 27 bases separated the two germline ends. The CDR3 loop spans 20 amino acids. Per germline, CDR1 MDHEN and CDR2 SYDVKM. The CDR3 here is CASRLRGGIPSDLTNEKLFF. The CDR3 nucleotides read TGTGCCAGCAGACTCCGGGGGGGGATTCCATCCGATCTAACTAATGAAAAACTGTTTTTT.

The chain recombines TRBV12-5 with TRBJ2-7; D gene uncertain. The CDR3 has 12 amino acids. Germline V lookup: CDR1 LGHNT, CDR2 FRNRAP. Trimming took off 2 bases at V and 3 bases at J, with 5 bases between the two ends. CDR3 DNA: TGTGCTAGTGGTTTGACATTCTACGAGCAGTACTTC. Its translation is CASGLTFYEQYF.

The CDR3 bases are TGCGCCAGCAGCTCTGGGAGCGGGGGGGCAGATACGCAGTATTTT. This encodes CASSSGSGGADTQYF. V usage is TRBV5-1 and J usage is TRBJ2-3; TRBD2 agrees at 10 bases. V dropped 3 bases and J dropped 4; count of bases not matched to a gene: 5. Germline V CDR1 and CDR2: SGHRS, YFSETQ. The CDR3 sequence is 15 residues long.

The V gene is TRBV28, the J gene TRBJ2-1, with 9 nucleotides matching TRBD1. V dropped 4 bases and J dropped 8; count of bases not matched to a gene: 9. CDR3 length: 15 amino acids. Germline-derived CDR1 and CDR2 are MDHEN and SYDVKM. CDR3 region: CASSSSGTGKDEQFF. Here the CDR3 DNA reads TGTGCCAGCAGTTCCTCCGGGACAGGGAAGGATGAGCAGTTCTTC.

CDR3 residues: CASSFGAGRETQYF. CDR3 sequence (DNA): TGTGCCAGCAGCTTTGGGGCAGGGAGGGAGACCCAGTACTTC. V gene TRBV7-9 combines with J gene TRBJ2-5; D might be TRBD2 (6 bases). The CDR3 spans 14 residues. CDR1 is SEHNR and CDR2 is FQNEAQ in the germline V gene (reference sequence). Trimming took off 3 bases at V and 5 bases at J, with 13 bases between the two ends.

The chain uses TRBV18 and TRBJ2-7, with D hard to call. This CDR3 region has 12 residues. CDR1 KGHSH and CDR2 LQKENI come from the germline V gene. Trimming took off 3 bases at V and 3 bases at J, with 6 bases between the two ends. The CDR3 nucleotides read TGTGCCAGCTCACCTCACAGCTACGAGCAGTACTTC. This gives the protein CASSPHSYEQYF.

The V and J genes are TRBV20-1 and TRBJ2-7, with 9 bases that match TRBD2. Germline V CDR1 and CDR2: DFQATT, SNEGSKA (reference sequence). V was pared by 3 bases and J by 1 base, with 7 bases of the junction left unmatched. The length of the CDR3 is 15 residues. The CDR3 is CSASSLRGGSYEQYF. Written as DNA, the CDR3 is TGCAGTGCTAGTAGTCTGCGGGGGGGGTCCTACGAGCAGTACTTC.

The chain links TRBV9 to TRBJ2-3, with 9 bases that match TRBD2. The germline V gene has CDR1 SGDLS and CDR2 YYNGEE. Losses at the gene ends were 0 bases for V and 2 bases for J; bases not matched to a gene: 4. The CDR3 extends over 16 amino acids. In nucleotides, the CDR3 is TGTGCCAGCAGCGTAGTGGCGGGGGGGCCCACAGATACGCAGTATTTT. Translating it yields CASSVVAGGPTDTQYF.

The V call is TRBV28, the J call TRBJ2-1; the match to TRBD1 covers 10 bases. Germline V gives CDR1 MDHEN, CDR2 SYDVKM. V dropped 6 bases and J dropped 8; count of bases not matched to a gene: 13. This CDR3 region has 16 residues. CDR3 sequence (DNA): TGTGCCAGCAGCATCCGACAGGGGGCGCGGAGGGATGAGCAGTTCTTC. Its translation is CASSIRQGARRDEQFF.

This clone came up a few times. This chain uses TRBV9 with TRBJ2-5; D unclear. The CDR3 sequence is 13 residues long. The V gene lost 0 bases and the J gene lost 11 bases, with 14 bases spanning the gap. Germline values: CDR1 SGDLS, CDR2 YYNGEE. As DNA, the CDR3 is TGTGCCAGCAGCGTAGGAGGAGAGGAGCCTCAGTACTTC. It codes for CASSVGGEEPQYF.

The chain combines TRBV7-9 with TRBJ1-2, with D perhaps TRBD1 (6 bases). This CDR3 is 15 amino acids long. Germline-derived CDR1 and CDR2 are SEHNR and FQNEAQ (reference sequence). V was pared by 4 bases and J by 5 bases, with 17 bases between. The CDR3 nucleotides are TGTGCCAGCAGCTCCCAGACAGGCCAGAAATATGGCTACACCTTC. This sequence encodes CASSSQTGQKYGYTF.

This clone was counted a single time. This chain connects TRBV6-4 to TRBJ2-1, with 8 bases aligning to TRBD2. The V and J ends lost 9 bases and 3 bases, in that order; junction bases with no gene match: 4. The germline V gene has CDR1 MRHNA and CDR2 SNTAGT. This CDR3 is 13 amino acids long. In nucleotides, the CDR3 is TGTGCCAGTCGGGGGGGAGTCTACAATGAGCAGTTCTTC. It codes for CASRGGVYNEQFF.

This chain joins TRBV5-1 and TRBJ1-4; maybe TRBD1 (5 bases). Germline V gives CDR1 SGHRS, CDR2 YFSETQ. The ends were cut back, 0 bases at V and 8 bases at J, with 14 bases in the middle. This CDR3 has 15 amino acids. CDR3 sequence: CASSLESGGNEKLFF. In DNA form, the CDR3 reads TGCGCCAGCAGCTTGGAATCCGGGGGGAACGAAAAACTGTTTTTT.

This chain links TRBV29-1 with TRBJ1-2; D may be TRBD1 (5 bases). Germline V gene data show CDR1 as SQVTM and CDR2 as ANQGSEA. The CDR3 covers 13 residues. Trimming took off 3 bases at V and 2 bases at J, with 10 bases between the two ends. In nucleotides, the CDR3 is TGCAGCGTTGACAGGGAATCAAACTATGGCTACACCTTC. It codes for CSVDRESNYGYTF.

This clone was counted a single time. This sequence joins TRBV10-3 and TRBJ1-2, with D maybe TRBD1 (6 bases). Trimming stripped 3 bases from V and 1 base from J, with 9 bases between. The V gene's germline CDR1 is ENHRY and CDR2 SYGVKD. CDR3 size: 14 residues. Here the CDR3 reads CAISDQGFNYGYTF. Written as DNA, the CDR3 is TGTGCCATCAGTGATCAGGGGTTTAACTATGGCTACACCTTC.

This clone was seen more than once but under ten times. This chain joins TRBV7-3 and TRBJ2-7; a possible D gene is TRBD2 (5 bases). This CDR3 region has 14 residues. CDR1 and CDR2 (germline): SGHTA, FQGTGA. V was cut by 5 bases and J by 3 bases, with 14 bases left in between. The CDR3 is CASSEGPAVYEQYF. Written as DNA, the CDR3 is TGTGCCAGCAGCGAGGGCCCTGCCGTCTACGAGCAGTACTTC.

The CDR3 region is CATSAGGYQETQYF. CDR3 nucleotide sequence: TGTGCCACCTCGGCGGGAGGGTACCAAGAGACCCAGTACTTC. The J gene is TRBJ2-5, the V gene TRBV15, with 9 nucleotides matching TRBD2. CDR3 length equals 14 residues. Germline V gives CDR1 LNHNV, CDR2 YYDKDF (reference sequence). With 8 bases clipped from V and 0 bases from J, the junction kept 4 bases outside the gene matches.

The chain employs TRBV28 and TRBJ2-7; D is unresolved. The CDR3 totals 12 residues. V was pared by 4 bases and J by 6 bases, with 10 bases between. Germline values: CDR1 MDHEN, CDR2 SYDVKM. CDR3 coding DNA: TGTGCCAGCAGTTCACAGCCTATCGAGCAGTACTTC. Its translation: CASSSQPIEQYF.

The chain uses TRBV7-3 and TRBJ2-6; a possible D gene is TRBD2 (6 bases). CDR3 length: 15 amino acids. From germline, CDR1 is SGHTA and CDR2 FQGTGA. Trimming pared 5 bases from V and 0 bases from J, leaving 8 bases between. The CDR3 reads CASSPGGSGANVLTF. The CDR3 DNA sequence: TGTGCCAGCAGCCCCGGGGGCTCTGGGGCCAACGTCCTGACTTTC.

This chain links TRBV10-3 with TRBJ2-3; tentative D call: TRBD2 (6 bases). V was cut by 6 bases and J by 5 bases, with 9 bases left in between. Germline assignment: CDR1 ENHRY and CDR2 SYGVKD. CDR3 length: 12 amino acids. Here the CDR3 reads CAISTGEDTQYF. Here the CDR3 DNA reads TGTGCCATCAGCACGGGGGAAGATACGCAGTATTTT.

This clone was observed a few times. The rearrangement uses TRBV2 and TRBJ2-5; TRBD1 is a possible D gene (6 bases). Looked up from germline, CDR1 is SNHLY and CDR2 is FYNNEI. Trimming removed 6 bases at V and 4 bases at J, with 21 bases between. The CDR3 covers 16 residues. This CDR3 is CASSPGTTPERETQYF. Written as DNA, the CDR3 is TGTGCCAGCAGCCCGGGGACAACACCTGAGCGAGAGACCCAGTACTTC.